The entry below gives a single T cell receptor beta chain sequence along with its context. In the original workflow: Reference gene primer amplification in the assay estimated nucleated cell counts. TCRdb's table, derived via immunoSEQ multiplex PCR, lists solely in-frame clones and lacks some. V and J calls and clone size are copied from that table; D and trimming were computed from the DNA. The top ten clones hold roughly 18% of a sample with over 150,000 clones, about 83% of them seen once. V shed 5 bases, J shed 6 bases, and the junction held 7 bases outside the gene matches. CDR1 SGHTA and CDR2 FQGTGA come from the germline V gene. The CDR3 consists of 14 residues. These data are taken from a study of blood T cell repertoires in COVID-19. Across the study: T cells, B-cell-depleted T cells, or PBMCs supplied cDNA or gDNA.

The sequence was obtained from a woman aged 70-85 years who had recovered from COVID-19. The material sequenced was peripheral blood. This chain uses TRBV7-3 with TRBJ2-7; 10 bases are a match to TRBD1. DNA for the CDR3: TGTGCCAGCAGCCCGGGACAGGGGTATGGCGAGCAGTACTTC. Protein sequence: CASSPGQGYGEQYF.